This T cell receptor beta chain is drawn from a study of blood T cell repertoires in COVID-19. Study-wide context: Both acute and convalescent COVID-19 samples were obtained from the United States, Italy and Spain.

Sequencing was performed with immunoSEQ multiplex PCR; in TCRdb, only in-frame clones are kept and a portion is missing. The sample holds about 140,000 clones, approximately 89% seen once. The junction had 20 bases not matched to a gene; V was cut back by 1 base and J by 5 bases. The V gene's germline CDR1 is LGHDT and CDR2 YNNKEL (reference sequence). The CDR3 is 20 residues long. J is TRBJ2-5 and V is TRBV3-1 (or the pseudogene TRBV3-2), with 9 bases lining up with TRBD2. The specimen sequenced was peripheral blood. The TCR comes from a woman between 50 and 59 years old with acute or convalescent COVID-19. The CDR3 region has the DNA TGTGCCAGCAGCCAAGTCCTTTGGGTGGGGATTAGCGGGGGCGGGGAGACCCAGTACTTC. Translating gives CASSQVLWVGISGGGETQYF.